This TCR beta chain is from a study of radiation and T cells in renal cell carcinoma (dated by TCRdb to about 2020). Notes on the research overall: TCR beta sequencing covered 53 samples in total, comprising around 25 tumors and some 27 peripheral blood samples. The final blood draw took place at 4 weeks after radiation, the same time as nephrectomy. Across all 50 or so samples, 4 million or so unique CDR3 nucleotide sequences encoding 2,658,974 unique CDR3 amino acid sequences were identified.

A word on this clone: Its antigen remains unidentified. No base qualities exist here, and no much larger clone lies one base off it.

Following the manufacturer's recommendations, the immunoSEQ kit was used to generate TCR beta libraries from genomic DNA. To prepare the libraries, a first multiplex PCR with proprietary primers was run, followed by a second PCR that added unique barcodes, and a bead cleanup was done after each round. A kit-provided positive control reaction and a negative control reaction were included in every sample batch. The final libraries were assessed on an Agilent 4200 TapeStation D1000 ScreenTape, pooled by volume, and quantified by qPCR. Sequencing was performed on an Illumina NextSeq500 with a MidOutput 150-cycle cartridge, and 156 Read1 and 15 Index1 cycles were run with kit custom primers. The pooled library was loaded at approximately 1 pM with a roughly 22% PhiX control spike-in. As for the authors' bioinformatics: Vendor-processed data were analyzed in R, and a clonotype was defined as all T cells sharing the same CDR3 nucleotide sequence. In the clone abundance analyses, frequencies were normalized to the 10,000 most abundant clones in each sample. Public T cell clones, averaging fewer than five per sample, were removed before analysis. Tumor-enriched clonotypes and baseline blood-enriched clonotypes were defined as those with an abundance difference of at least 32-fold between compartments. A beta-binomial differential abundance model was used to identify clonotypes that expanded or contracted between blood time points. The Baroni-Urbani and Buser coefficient was used to measure tumor-blood repertoire similarity, and groups were compared with two-tailed Wilcoxon tests in R. The clones in this table, taken by TCRdb from immuneACCESS, are in-frame only. Not every clone is retained; where verified, under half of the shortfall comes from an unresolved V gene, and the cause of the rest is unknown. The DNA gave D and trimming, while V, J and clone size come from that table. Counted in this sample were roughly 90,000 clones; over 80% of them appeared once. Of the sample, roughly 10% falls within the top ten clones.

Per the publication, the time point label means: blood 4 weeks post-SBRT, at nephrectomy. The sample's treatment or condition label, in plain terms: 15 Gy SBRT to primary tumor, nephrectomy 4 weeks later. Samples came from a clinical trial, in which primary renal cell carcinomas received 15 Gy stereotactic body radiation therapy followed by nephrectomy 4 weeks later. Serial peripheral blood from radiation-treated patients was sampled at baseline, 2 weeks and 4 weeks after SBRT to track tumor-enriched clonotypes. Renal cell carcinoma with clear cell pathology was present in all patients. Genomic DNA for TCR sequencing was prepared using the QIAamp DNA Blood Mini Kit (Qiagen). The analyses included only samples that passed all quality control checks. The CDR3, cysteine through phenylalanine, is 15 amino acids long. Solely the CDR3 DNA is kept, with 45 bases framed from the first base. CDR1 and CDR2 (MDHEN, SYDVKM) derive from the germline V gene. V is cut by 0 bases and J by 6 bases, and the space between the germline ends is 15 bases.

Findings and caveats that apply to the study as a whole: The single-armed trial design could not address effects of radiation dose or scheduling on the TCR repertoire. An increase in top tumor clonotypes in blood was observed from baseline to 2 weeks post-radiation, followed by contraction by 4 weeks, which was taken to suggest transient expansion of tumor-resident clones. Changes in the blood repertoire were not tracked past 4 weeks after treatment. Because pretreatment tumor biopsies were not available, the baseline intratumoral presence of clonotypes could not be determined.

Material: blood, obtained from a patient whose treatment included radiotherapy and nephrectomy. The rearranged chain carries TRBV28 and TRBJ2-7; no confident D gene assignment can be made. This clonotype originated in a man aged 45-65 years with renal cell carcinoma. The CDR3 reads as follows: CASSLWGRGATEQYF. The DNA sequence is as follows: TGTGCCAGCAGTTTATGGGGCCGTGGAGCAACCGAGCAGTACTTC.